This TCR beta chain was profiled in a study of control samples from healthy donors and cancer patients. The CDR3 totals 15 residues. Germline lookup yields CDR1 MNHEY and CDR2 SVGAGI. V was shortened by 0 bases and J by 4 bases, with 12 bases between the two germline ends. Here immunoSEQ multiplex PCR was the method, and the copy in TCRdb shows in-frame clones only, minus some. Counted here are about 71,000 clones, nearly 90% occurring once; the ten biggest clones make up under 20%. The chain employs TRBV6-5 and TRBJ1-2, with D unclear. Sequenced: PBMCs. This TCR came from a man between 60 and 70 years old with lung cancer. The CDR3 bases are TGTGCCAGCAGTTACTCATTATCAGGAAGCTATGGCTACACCTTC. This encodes CASSYSLSGSYGYTF.